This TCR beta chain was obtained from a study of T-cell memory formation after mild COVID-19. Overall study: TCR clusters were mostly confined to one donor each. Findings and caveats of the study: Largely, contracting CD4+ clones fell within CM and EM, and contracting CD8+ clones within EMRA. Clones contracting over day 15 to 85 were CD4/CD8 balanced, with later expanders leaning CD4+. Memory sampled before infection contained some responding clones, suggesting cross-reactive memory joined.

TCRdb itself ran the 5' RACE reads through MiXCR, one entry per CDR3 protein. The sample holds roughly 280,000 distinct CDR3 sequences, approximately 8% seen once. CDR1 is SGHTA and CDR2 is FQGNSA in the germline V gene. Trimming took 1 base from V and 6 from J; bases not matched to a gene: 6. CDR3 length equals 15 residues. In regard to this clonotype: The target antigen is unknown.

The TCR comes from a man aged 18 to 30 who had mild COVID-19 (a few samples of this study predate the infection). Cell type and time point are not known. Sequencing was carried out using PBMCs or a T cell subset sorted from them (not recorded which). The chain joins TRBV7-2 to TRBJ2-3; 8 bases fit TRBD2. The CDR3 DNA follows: TGTGCCAGCAGCTTAGTGGGCGGGGGGCTGGATACGCAGTATTTT. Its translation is CASSLVGGGLDTQYF.